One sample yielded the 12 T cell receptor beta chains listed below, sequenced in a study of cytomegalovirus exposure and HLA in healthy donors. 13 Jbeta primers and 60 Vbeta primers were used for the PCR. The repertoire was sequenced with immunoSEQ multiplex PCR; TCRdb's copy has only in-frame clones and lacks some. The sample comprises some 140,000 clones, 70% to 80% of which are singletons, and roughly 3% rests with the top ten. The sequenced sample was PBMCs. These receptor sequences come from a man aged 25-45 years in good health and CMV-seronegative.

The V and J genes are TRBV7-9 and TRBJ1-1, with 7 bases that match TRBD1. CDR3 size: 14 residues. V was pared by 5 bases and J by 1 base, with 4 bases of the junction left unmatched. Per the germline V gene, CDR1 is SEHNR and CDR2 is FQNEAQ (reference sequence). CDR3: CASSGDSGNTEAFF. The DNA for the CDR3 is TGTGCCAGCAGCGGGGACAGCGGGAACACTGAAGCTTTCTTT.

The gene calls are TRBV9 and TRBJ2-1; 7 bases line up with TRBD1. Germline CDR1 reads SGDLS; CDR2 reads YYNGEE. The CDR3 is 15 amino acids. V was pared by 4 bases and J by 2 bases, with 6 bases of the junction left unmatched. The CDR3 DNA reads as TGTGCCAGCAGCCCAGGGGGTAGTCCCTACAATGAGCAGTTCTTC. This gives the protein CASSPGGSPYNEQFF.

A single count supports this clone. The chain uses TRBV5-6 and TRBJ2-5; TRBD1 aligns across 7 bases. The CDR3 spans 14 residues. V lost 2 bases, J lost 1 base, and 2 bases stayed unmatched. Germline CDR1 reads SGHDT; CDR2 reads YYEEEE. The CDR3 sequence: CASSLGGSQETQYF. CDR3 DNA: TGTGCCAGCAGCTTAGGGGGCAGCCAAGAGACCCAGTACTTC.

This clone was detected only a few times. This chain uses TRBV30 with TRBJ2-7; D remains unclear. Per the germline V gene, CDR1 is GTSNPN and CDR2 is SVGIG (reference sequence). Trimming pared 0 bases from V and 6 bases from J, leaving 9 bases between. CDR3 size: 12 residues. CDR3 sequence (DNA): TGTGCCTGGAGTGTAATAGAGCGCGAGCAGTACTTC. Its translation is CAWSVIEREQYF.

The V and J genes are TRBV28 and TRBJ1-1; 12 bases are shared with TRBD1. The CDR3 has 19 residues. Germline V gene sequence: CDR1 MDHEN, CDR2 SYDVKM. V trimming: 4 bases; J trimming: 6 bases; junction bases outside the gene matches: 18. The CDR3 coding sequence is TGTGCCAGCAGTTCCGGGACAGGGGGCATGTGGGGCTCGGTCTCTGAAGCTTTCTTT. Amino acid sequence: CASSSGTGGMWGSVSEAFF.

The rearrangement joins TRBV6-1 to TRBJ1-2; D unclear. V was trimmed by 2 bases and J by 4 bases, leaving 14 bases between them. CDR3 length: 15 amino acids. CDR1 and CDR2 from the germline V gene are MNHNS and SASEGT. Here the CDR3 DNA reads TGTGCCAGCAGTGAACCGAATTCGGGATTCTATGGCTACACCTTC. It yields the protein CASSEPNSGFYGYTF.

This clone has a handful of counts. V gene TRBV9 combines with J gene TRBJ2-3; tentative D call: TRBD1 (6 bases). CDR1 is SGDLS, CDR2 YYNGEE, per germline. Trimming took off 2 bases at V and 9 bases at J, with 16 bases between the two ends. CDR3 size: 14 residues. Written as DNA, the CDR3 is TGTGCCAGCAGCGTTCAGACAACAGGGAGCACGCAGTATTTT. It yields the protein CASSVQTTGSTQYF.

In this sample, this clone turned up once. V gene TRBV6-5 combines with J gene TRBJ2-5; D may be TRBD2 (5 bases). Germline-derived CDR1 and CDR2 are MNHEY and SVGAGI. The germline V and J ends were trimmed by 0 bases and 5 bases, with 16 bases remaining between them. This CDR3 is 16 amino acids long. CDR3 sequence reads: CASSYSWTTRGETQYF. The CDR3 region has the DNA TGTGCCAGCAGTTACTCCTGGACGACACGAGGGGAGACCCAGTACTTC.

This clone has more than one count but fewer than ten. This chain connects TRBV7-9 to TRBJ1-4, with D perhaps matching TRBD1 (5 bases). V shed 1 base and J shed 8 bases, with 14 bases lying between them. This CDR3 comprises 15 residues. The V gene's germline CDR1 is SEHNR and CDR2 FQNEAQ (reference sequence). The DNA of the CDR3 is TGTGCCAGCAGCTTAGGGACACTTTGGGGAGAAAAACTGTTTTTT. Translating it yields CASSLGTLWGEKLFF.

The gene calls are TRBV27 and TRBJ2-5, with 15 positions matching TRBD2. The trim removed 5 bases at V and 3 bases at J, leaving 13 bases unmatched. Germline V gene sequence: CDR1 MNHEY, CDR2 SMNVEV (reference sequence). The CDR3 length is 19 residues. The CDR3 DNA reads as TGTGCCAGCAGTCCTGCCCCGGGACTAGCGGGAGGCTTAGAAGAGACCCAGTACTTC. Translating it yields CASSPAPGLAGGLEETQYF.

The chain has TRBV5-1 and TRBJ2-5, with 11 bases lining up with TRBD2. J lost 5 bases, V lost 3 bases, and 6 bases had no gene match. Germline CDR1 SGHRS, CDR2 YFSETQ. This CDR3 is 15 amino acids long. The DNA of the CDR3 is TGCGCCAGCAGCTACAATAGCGGGGGGGCCGAGACCCAGTACTTC. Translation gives CASSYNSGGAETQYF.

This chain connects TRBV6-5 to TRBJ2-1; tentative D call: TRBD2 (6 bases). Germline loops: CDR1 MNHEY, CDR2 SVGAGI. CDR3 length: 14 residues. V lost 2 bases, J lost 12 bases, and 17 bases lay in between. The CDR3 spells CASSYGMGGVRQFF. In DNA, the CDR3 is TGTGCCAGCAGTTACGGTATGGGGGGAGTTCGGCAGTTCTTC.